Detailed here is one TCR beta chain. Primed by a sample-barcoded 5' primer and a J-beta primer mix, a second PCR proceeded for about 7 to 11 cycles. TCRdb re-derived calls from the 5' RACE reads in MiXCR, one entry per CDR3 protein. There are 800,000 to 1,300,000 distinct CDR3 sequences in the sample; 20% to 25% occur only once, and approximately 0.7% lies in the top ten. Trimming pared 0 bases from V and 6 bases from J, leaving 13 bases between. Germline CDR1 and CDR2: LGHNA and YSLEER. The CDR3 extends over 15 amino acids. The entry originates in a study of blood T cells in healthy people across ages. These data were also filed under a second study, of T cells of mothers and their children.

This receptor was taken from a girl aged 2-9 years in good health. Sequenced material: blood. This chain connects TRBV4-3 to TRBJ2-3, with D maybe TRBD2 (7 bases). CDR3 sequence: CASSQDLGGPDTQYF. Here the CDR3 DNA reads TGCGCCAGCAGCCAAGATCTCGGGGGGCCTGATACGCAGTATTTT.